A selection of T cell receptor beta chains follows, all from one sample in a study of blood T cells in healthy people across ages. A single record per CDR3 protein comes from TCRdb applying MiXCR to the 5' RACE reads. The sample lists about 800,000 distinct CDR3 sequences; roughly 64% were seen once. The material sequenced was blood. The receptor source for this set is a man aged 25 to 45 in good health. CDR3s include the opening cysteine and the closing phenylalanine or tryptophan. D genes are given only for firm matches. Expanded clones are given a class, and other clones once, few, many or no size at all.

13	TRBV29-1	TRBJ1-2	NA	once	CNVAWEINYGYTF
15	TRBV29-1	TRBJ1-2	NA	NA	CSVEDLFKGADGYTF
17	TRBV10-3	TRBJ2-6	TRBD1	NA	CAINAFGTGAGANVLTF
13	TRBV14	TRBJ2-7	NA	few	CASSRLVGGEQYF
17	TRBV10-3	TRBJ1-2	NA	few	CAISGTPHAYGNYGYTF
13	TRBV6-2/TRBV6-3	TRBJ2-7	NA	NA	CASTGPTTYEQYF
14	TRBV6-6	TRBJ1-2	TRBD1	NA	CASSPDRARYGYTF
14	TRBV11-2	TRBJ2-7	NA	NA	CASSLGQGDHEQYF
13	TRBV13	TRBJ1-2	NA	NA	CASSDNRVTGYTF
14	TRBV20-1	TRBJ2-7	TRBD1	few	CSAWDRRSSYEQYF
14	TRBV20-1	TRBJ2-7	TRBD2	NA	CSAKRTSGIYEQYF
15	TRBV7-2	TRBJ2-2	NA	NA	CASSLGLGGTGELFF
16	TRBV28	TRBJ2-4	TRBD1	NA	CASSAVTGAAKNIQYF
15	TRBV7-2	TRBJ1-2	NA	NA	CASSLKFGTTYGYTF
18	TRBV4-2	TRBJ2-3	TRBD2	NA	CASSQAGTSGVSTDTQYF
16	TRBV7-2	TRBJ2-7	TRBD2	NA	CASSLVAGRATSEQYF
14	TRBV7-9	TRBJ1-2	NA	few	CASTLPVPNYGYTF
18	TRBV21-1	TRBJ1-5	NA	NA	CASSIPGSQGYSNQPQHF
14	TRBV6-1	TRBJ1-5	NA	NA	CASFRTAGNQPQHF
12	TRBV20-1	TRBJ1-5	NA	NA	CSAGNINQPQHF
14	TRBV30	TRBJ1-2	NA	NA	CAWRALDSNYGYTF
16	TRBV7-9	TRBJ2-6	NA	NA	CASSKRSGSGANVLTF
13	TRBV19	TRBJ2-7	NA	NA	CASSIGLGGEQYF
14	TRBV7-2	NA	TRBD1	few	CASSSDQGVYEQYF
17	TRBV4-1	NA	TRBD1	NA	CASSRLSDLGQGAEQYF
17	TRBV6-5	TRBJ2-6	NA	NA	CASSYDHTFSGANVLTF
12	TRBV7-9	TRBJ2-1	NA	NA	CASSFGFREQFF
13	TRBV6-6	TRBJ2-7	NA	many	CASSRQDSYEQYF
12	TRBV6-6	TRBJ1-2	NA	many	CASSRDNYGYTF
14	TRBV15	TRBJ2-7	NA	NA	CATSRGPLAHEQYF
13	TRBV19	TRBJ2-3	NA	few	CASSMGGADTQYF
13	TRBV20-1	TRBJ2-5	TRBD1	NA	CSARGTGGNEQYF
14	TRBV2	TRBJ1-1	NA	few	CASQQWTLNTEAFF
16	TRBV3-1	TRBJ2-1	NA	NA	CASSLPTHSSYNEQFF
11	TRBV20-1	TRBJ2-7	NA	few	CSGKGTGEQYF
14	TRBV27	TRBJ2-7	NA	few	CASSITGQFHEQYF
14	TRBV5-6	TRBJ2-1	NA	NA	CASRHDQGFNEQFF